These 30 T cell receptor beta chains originate from one sample sequenced in a study of T cells in Graves' hyperthyroidism and ophthalmopathy. Template material for amplifying TCR beta CDR3 regions consisted of RNA transcripts. A first-round RT-PCR of the TCR CDR3 used the HTBI primer set. Each CDR3 protein gets one entry after TCRdb re-called the multiplex PCR reads with MiXCR. Here the sample spans roughly 560,000 distinct CDR3 sequences, about 14% being singletons. Sequenced sample: blood. The receptor set was obtained from a woman between 40 and 50 years old with Graves' ophthalmopathy.

This clonotype was observed at least ten times. The V gene is TRBV28, the J gene TRBJ2-4, with 9 bases aligning to TRBD1. Germline lookup yields CDR1 MDHEN and CDR2 SYDVKM. The CDR3 is 13 amino acids. J gave up 7 bases and V 6 bases, and 4 bases lay outside the gene matches. The CDR3 nucleotides read TGTGCCAGCAGGGGACAGGGAGCGAACATTCAGTACTTC. Translated, it gives CASRGQGANIQYF.

The table lists this clonotype with a few counts. The J gene is TRBJ2-4, the V gene TRBV29-1; tentative D call: TRBD2 (5 bases). Germline V gene data show CDR1 as SQVTM and CDR2 as ANQGSEA. CDR3 size: 15 residues. With 4 bases removed from V and 1 base from J, the gap between germline ends came to 14 bases. The CDR3 protein is CSVVIRGLAKNIQYF. CDR3 coding DNA: TGCAGCGTTGTTATTCGCGGGCTGGCCAAAAACATTCAGTACTTC.

The chain recombines TRBV12-3 or TRBV12-4 with TRBJ1-2, with 8 bases lining up with TRBD1. The CDR3 consists of 13 residues. Losses at the gene ends were 6 bases for V and 8 bases for J; bases not matched to a gene: 8. This CDR3 is CASRTSDREGYTF. DNA for the CDR3: TGTGCCAGCAGAACCTCGGACAGGGAAGGCTACACCTTC.

This clonotype was counted many times. V is TRBV28 and J is TRBJ1-5, with no clear D. Germline CDR1 MDHEN, CDR2 SYDVKM. Trimming pared 3 bases from V and 6 bases from J, leaving 12 bases between. CDR3 length: 14 amino acids. CDR3 nucleotide sequence: TGTGCCAGCAGTTTCGAGCTATTGAGTCAGCCCCAGCATTTT. As protein: CASSFELLSQPQHF.

This clonotype was recorded at least ten times. V gene TRBV28 combines with J gene TRBJ1-1; tentative D call: TRBD1 (6 bases). The CDR3 is made up of 15 amino acids. Trimming cost V 7 bases and J 3 bases, with 18 bases left between them. Germline CDR1 is MDHEN and CDR2 is SYDVKM. The CDR3 sequence: CASTVSGGAYTEAFF. CDR3 bases: TGTGCCAGCACCGTTTCGGGGGGCGCCTACACTGAAGCTTTCTTT.

This clonotype was counted ten times or more. This rearrangement joins TRBV3-1 to TRBJ1-2, with D unresolved. With 0 bases removed from V and 8 bases from J, the gap between germline ends came to 7 bases. The CDR3 sequence is 12 residues long. The germline V gene has CDR1 LGHDT and CDR2 YNNKEL (reference sequence). For the CDR3, the DNA is TGTGCCAGCAGCCAAGATACGCGGGGCTACACCTTC. Translating gives CASSQDTRGYTF. The complete variable domain, with remaining parts taken from reference TRBV3-1 and TRBJ1-2, reads DTAVSQTPKYLVTQMGNDKSIKCEQNLGHDTMYWYKQDSKKFLKIMFSYNNKELIINETVPNRFSPKSPDKAHLNLHINSLELGDSAVYFCASSQDTRGYTFGSGTRLTVV.

In this sample, this clonotype turned up many times. This chain links TRBV12-3 or TRBV12-4 with TRBJ2-5, with D possibly matching TRBD1 (5 bases). The CDR3 is 13 amino acids. Trimming cost V 5 bases and J 4 bases, with 11 bases left between them. The CDR3 DNA follows: TGTGCCAGCAGTATTAGGGGTGGAGAGACCCAGTACTTC. Translated, it gives CASSIRGGETQYF.

This clonotype was observed at least ten times. The CDR3 reads CASSPYLGIAGYTF. The CDR3 bases are TGTGCCAGCAGTCCCTACTTAGGGATTGCCGGCTACACCTTC. The J gene is TRBJ1-2, the V gene TRBV6-2 or TRBV6-3; D uncertain. Germline V gene sequence: CDR1 MNHEY, CDR2 SVGEGT. The V end was cut by 5 bases, the J end by 8 bases, with 18 bases between. The CDR3 is made up of 14 amino acids.

This clonotype was detected ten times or more. In DNA form, the CDR3 reads TGTGCCAGCAGCTTAGGCAGATATGGCTACACCTTC. Its translation: CASSLGRYGYTF. The chain couples TRBV7-9 to TRBJ1-2; D uncertain. Trimming pared 1 base from V and 5 bases from J, leaving 5 bases between. Germline assignment: CDR1 SEHNR and CDR2 FQNEAQ (reference sequence). The CDR3 sequence is 12 residues long.

The chain uses TRBV7-2 and TRBJ1-6; perhaps TRBD1 as D (5 bases). From germline, CDR1 is SGHTA and CDR2 FQGNSA. The CDR3 length is 13 residues. The V and J ends lost 5 bases and 7 bases respectively, with 9 bases between them. CDR3 nucleotides: TGTGCCAGCAGCCTCCGACAGAATTCACCCCTCCACTTT. It yields the protein CASSLRQNSPLHF.

Ten or more counts support this clonotype. In DNA, the CDR3 is TGTGCCAGCAGCAATCGGGCATCCAAAAACATTCAGTACTTC. As protein: CASSNRASKNIQYF. The chain has TRBV11-1 and TRBJ2-4; D uncertain. Germline-derived CDR1 and CDR2 are SGHAT and FQDESV (reference sequence). V was trimmed by 5 bases and J by 2 bases, leaving 10 bases between them. The CDR3 consists of 14 residues.

CDR3 sequence: CASRLAGGPRNEQFF. The CDR3 DNA sequence: TGTGCCAGTAGATTGGCGGGAGGCCCCCGCAATGAGCAGTTCTTC. This chain connects TRBV19 to TRBJ2-1; 8 bases map to TRBD2. CDR3 length: 15 residues. The V gene's germline CDR1 is LNHDA and CDR2 SQIVND (reference sequence). The ends lost 6 bases at V and 6 bases at J; junction bases unmatched: 10.

There are many counts of this clonotype. The J gene is TRBJ2-7, the V gene TRBV28; 10 nucleotides match TRBD1. From germline, CDR1 is MDHEN and CDR2 SYDVKM. Trimming at V came to 7 bases and at J to 5 bases, leaving 8 bases not matched to a gene. The CDR3 is 14 residues long. CDR3 amino acids: CASTSGTGVHEQYF. The CDR3, as DNA: TGTGCCAGCACCTCCGGGACAGGGGTCCACGAGCAGTACTTC.

This clonotype has ten or more counts. Here the CDR3 DNA reads TGTGCCTGGGGACAGGGCGTTACAACGGAGACCCAGTACTTC. Amino acid sequence: CAWGQGVTTETQYF. The V gene is TRBV30, the J gene TRBJ2-5, with TRBD1 matching over 8 bases. V lost 5 bases and J lost 5; bases outside the gene matches: 10. CDR1 and CDR2 from the germline V gene are GTSNPN and SVGIG (reference sequence). The CDR3 has 14 residues.

This clonotype was detected ten times or more. The chain uses TRBV11-1 and TRBJ2-4; TRBD1 matches at 7 bases. This CDR3 contains 14 residues. Germline CDR1 SGHAT, CDR2 FQDESV (reference sequence). The V segment lost 5 bases and the J segment 5 bases; nucleotides outside the gene matches: 6. CDR3 DNA: TGTGCCAGCAGCCCGCGGACAGGTGAAAACATTCAGTACTTC. Its protein is CASSPRTGENIQYF.

This clonotype was counted ten times or more. This chain uses TRBV20-1 with TRBJ1-5; D gene ambiguous. This CDR3 comprises 12 residues. V was clipped by 4 bases and J by 7 bases, with 11 bases between them. The germline gives CDR1 DFQATT, CDR2 SNEGSKA (reference sequence). CDR3 sequence reads: CSATTYSQPQHF. For the CDR3, the DNA is TGCAGTGCTACCACCTATTCCCAGCCCCAGCATTTT.

At least ten counts were recorded for this clonotype. V is TRBV20-1 and J is TRBJ1-1; 7 nucleotides match TRBD1. This CDR3 comprises 14 residues. Germline CDR1 reads DFQATT; CDR2 reads SNEGSKA (reference sequence). Losses at the gene ends were 6 bases for V and 0 bases for J; bases not matched to a gene: 7. The CDR3 protein is CSATNRGLNTEAFF. The CDR3 bases are TGCAGTGCAACAAACAGGGGCCTGAACACTGAAGCTTTCTTT.

This clonotype was seen repeatedly, ten times or more. This chain uses TRBV25-1 with TRBJ2-7; no definite D call. V lost 2 bases to trimming and J lost 3 bases, with 20 bases between them. The CDR3 length is 17 residues. The germline V gene has CDR1 MGHDK and CDR2 SYGVNS. The CDR3 loop is CASSEVGSARSVYEQYF. CDR3 DNA sequence: TGTGCCAGCAGTGAAGTAGGCAGTGCCCGGAGTGTCTACGAGCAGTACTTC.

This clonotype was detected many times. The chain couples TRBV28 to TRBJ2-7; TRBD1 matches at 10 bases. Trimming removed 6 bases from V and 4 bases from J; junction bases left unmatched: 9. The CDR3 is 15 amino acids. CDR1 and CDR2 (germline): MDHEN, SYDVKM. The CDR3: CASSSLGQGKYEQYF. The CDR3 DNA reads TGTGCCAGCAGCTCGCTGGGACAGGGGAAGTACGAGCAGTACTTC. The full variable domain, with the rest looked up from reference TRBV28 and TRBJ2-7, is DVKVTQSSRYLVKRTGEKVFLECVQDMDHENMFWYRQDPGLGLRLIYFSYDVKMKEKGDIPEGYSVSREKKERFSLILESASTNQTSMYLCASSSLGQGKYEQYFGPGTRLTVT.

This clonotype appeared a few times. This sequence joins TRBV9 and TRBJ2-4; D may be TRBD2 (5 bases). V shed 4 bases and J shed 0 bases, with 17 bases lying between them. The CDR3 extends over 17 amino acids. Looked up from germline, CDR1 is SGDLS and CDR2 is YYNGEE. The CDR3 spells CASSPSSRGLAKNIQYF. CDR3 nucleotide sequence: TGTGCCAGCAGCCCCTCATCCCGGGGTCTAGCCAAAAACATTCAGTACTTC.

This clonotype has at least ten counts. The chain links TRBV27 to TRBJ2-5; TRBD2 might be the D (6 bases). The CDR3 runs 14 residues. Germline lookup yields CDR1 MNHEY and CDR2 SMNVEV (reference sequence). With 2 bases removed from V and 2 bases from J, the gap between germline ends came to 9 bases. CDR3 DNA sequence: TGTGCCAGCAGTTTAATTGGGACTCAAGAGACCCAGTACTTC. It is translated as CASSLIGTQETQYF.

This clonotype was seen repeatedly, ten times or more. The CDR3 is CASSLAGGGSYEQYF. CDR3 DNA sequence: TGTGCCAGCAGTTTAGCGGGAGGTGGCTCCTACGAGCAGTACTTC. V usage is TRBV12-3 or TRBV12-4 and J usage is TRBJ2-7, with D maybe TRBD2 (6 bases). V was pared by 0 bases and J by 0 bases, with 9 bases between. This CDR3 is 15 amino acids long.

This clonotype was observed at least ten times. The chain employs TRBV7-9 and TRBJ1-2; unclear D gene. Germline V gene sequence: CDR1 SEHNR, CDR2 FQNEAQ (reference sequence). The CDR3 is 13 residues long. The V gene lost 5 bases and the J gene lost 5 bases, with 12 bases spanning the gap. CDR3 loop: CASSPPTIYGYTF. The CDR3 bases are TGTGCCAGCAGCCCCCCCACGATTTATGGCTACACCTTC.

This clonotype was seen ten or more times. V gene TRBV10-1 combines with J gene TRBJ2-2, with D hard to call. Germline assignment: CDR1 WNHNN and CDR2 SYGVQD (reference sequence). This CDR3 is 14 amino acids long. The ends were cut back, 6 bases at V and 2 bases at J, with 10 bases in the middle. The CDR3: CASRRQINTGELFF. DNA for the CDR3: TGCGCCAGCAGACGGCAGATTAACACCGGGGAGCTGTTTTTT.

The chain recombines TRBV28 with TRBJ1-2, with TRBD1 as a possible D gene (5 bases). Germline assignment: CDR1 MDHEN and CDR2 SYDVKM. V dropped 8 bases and J dropped 6 bases, with 13 bases sitting between them. The CDR3 runs 12 residues. The CDR3 sequence: CASLGGNDGYTF. CDR3 DNA sequence: TGTGCCAGCCTGGGGGGAAACGATGGCTACACCTTC.

This clonotype was detected ten times or more. The chain is built from TRBV20-1 and TRBJ2-5; TRBD1 or TRBD2 may be the D gene (5 bases each). Trimming pared 5 bases from V and 7 bases from J, leaving 14 bases between. CDR3 length: 12 residues. The V gene's germline CDR1 is DFQATT and CDR2 SNEGSKA (reference sequence). As DNA, the CDR3 is TGCAGTGCTCCGACAGCGGCAAGGACCCAGTACTTC. Protein: CSAPTAARTQYF.

This clonotype has ten or more counts. The chain uses TRBV29-1 and TRBJ2-4; D is unresolved. Per the germline V gene, CDR1 is SQVTM and CDR2 is ANQGSEA. This CDR3 contains 12 residues. Trimming shortened V by 2 bases and J by 7 bases, and 9 bases separated the two germline ends. CDR3 DNA: TGCAGCGTTGAAATCTTAGGGAACATTCAGTACTTC. Its protein is CSVEILGNIQYF.

At least ten counts were recorded for this clonotype. The CDR3 region is CASSYSKGQGVYEQYF. Here the CDR3 DNA reads TGTGCCAGCAGTTACTCGAAGGGACAGGGGGTCTACGAGCAGTACTTC. The rearrangement joins TRBV6-5 to TRBJ2-7; TRBD1 matches 11 bases. Trimming at V came to 0 bases and at J to 3 bases, leaving 4 bases not matched to a gene. Germline V gene lookup returns CDR1 MNHEY and CDR2 SVGAGI. The CDR3 length is 16 residues.

This clonotype showed up just a few times. The chain recombines TRBV12-3 or TRBV12-4 with TRBJ2-5; TRBD1 might be the D (5 bases). V dropped 3 bases and J dropped 5 bases, with 13 bases sitting between them. The CDR3 is 14 amino acids. The CDR3 loop is CASSLTQGFETQYF. The CDR3 bases are TGTGCCAGCAGTTTGACTCAGGGTTTTGAGACCCAGTACTTC.

Concerning this clonotype: Compared with germline, one end of the junction differs, possibly owing to a read error. In DNA form, the CDR3 reads TGCGGCAGCAGCTTGGCCACTAGCGGGAGGGCCAATGAGCAGTTCTTC. This sequence encodes CGSSLATSGRANEQFF. The V call is TRBV5-1, the J call TRBJ2-1; 13 nucleotides agree with TRBD2. This CDR3 contains 16 residues. Germline lookup yields CDR1 SGHRS and CDR2 YFSETQ.